This entry describes one T cell receptor beta chain. Its antigen is currently unknown. The record originates from a study of cytomegalovirus exposure and HLA in healthy donors. Study-wide results and limits: While the bulk of TCR sequences proved rare, some public TCRs turned up in many donors. The study had only CMV serostatus as immune exposure information. Earlier results showed most TCR beta V segments being productive about 87% or about 30% of the time.

The germline gives CDR1 MNHEY, CDR2 SMNVEV (reference sequence). The CDR3 consists of 12 residues. V lost 3 bases and J lost 2, with 4 bases in between. In the PCR, 60 Vbeta and 13 Jbeta primers were used. TCRdb's table, derived via immunoSEQ multiplex PCR, lists solely in-frame clones and lacks some. The sample contains tens of thousands of clones, over 70% of which appear only once. Material: PBMCs. This chain uses TRBV27 with TRBJ1-2; D remains unclear. The sequence derives from a girl aged 2 to 9 in good health and CMV-seropositive. CDR3: CASSFGNYGYTF. DNA of the CDR3: TGTGCCAGCAGTTTCGGGAACTATGGCTACACCTTC.